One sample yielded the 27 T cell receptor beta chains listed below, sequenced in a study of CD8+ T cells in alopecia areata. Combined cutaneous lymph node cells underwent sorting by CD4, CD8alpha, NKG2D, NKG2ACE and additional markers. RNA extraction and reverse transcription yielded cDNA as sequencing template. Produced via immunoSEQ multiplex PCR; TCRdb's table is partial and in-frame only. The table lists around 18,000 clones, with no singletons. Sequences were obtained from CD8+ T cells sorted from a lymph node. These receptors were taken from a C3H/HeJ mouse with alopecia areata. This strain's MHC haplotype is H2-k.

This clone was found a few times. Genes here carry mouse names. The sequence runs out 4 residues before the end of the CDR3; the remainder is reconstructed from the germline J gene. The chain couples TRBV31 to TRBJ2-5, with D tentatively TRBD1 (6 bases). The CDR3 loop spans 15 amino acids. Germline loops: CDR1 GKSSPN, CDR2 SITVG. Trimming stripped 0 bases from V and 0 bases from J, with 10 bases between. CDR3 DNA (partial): TGTGCCTGGAGTCTAGGGGGTTTTAACCAAGAC. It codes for CAWSLGGFNQD. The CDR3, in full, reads CAWSLGGFNQDTQYF.

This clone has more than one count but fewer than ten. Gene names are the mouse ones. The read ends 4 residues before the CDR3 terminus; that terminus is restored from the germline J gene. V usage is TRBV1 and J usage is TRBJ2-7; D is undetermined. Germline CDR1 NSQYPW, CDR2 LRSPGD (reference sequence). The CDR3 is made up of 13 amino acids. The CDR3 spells CTCSADLDYEQYF. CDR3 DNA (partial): TGCACCTGCAGTGCAGATCTGGATTAT.

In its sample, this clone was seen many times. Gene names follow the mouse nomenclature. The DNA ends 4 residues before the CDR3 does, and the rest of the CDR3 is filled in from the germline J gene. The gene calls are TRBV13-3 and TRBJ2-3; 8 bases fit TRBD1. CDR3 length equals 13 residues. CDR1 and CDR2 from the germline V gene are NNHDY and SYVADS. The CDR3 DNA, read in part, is TGTGCCAGCAGTCCCGGGACAGGAGAA. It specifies CASSPGTGE. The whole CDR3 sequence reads CASSPGTGETLYF.

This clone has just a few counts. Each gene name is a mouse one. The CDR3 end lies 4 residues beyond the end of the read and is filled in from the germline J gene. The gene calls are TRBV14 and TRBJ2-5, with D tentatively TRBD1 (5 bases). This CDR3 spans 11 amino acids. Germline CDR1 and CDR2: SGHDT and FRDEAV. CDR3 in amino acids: CASSNRDTQYF. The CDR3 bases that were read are TGTGCCAGCAGCAACAGGGAC.

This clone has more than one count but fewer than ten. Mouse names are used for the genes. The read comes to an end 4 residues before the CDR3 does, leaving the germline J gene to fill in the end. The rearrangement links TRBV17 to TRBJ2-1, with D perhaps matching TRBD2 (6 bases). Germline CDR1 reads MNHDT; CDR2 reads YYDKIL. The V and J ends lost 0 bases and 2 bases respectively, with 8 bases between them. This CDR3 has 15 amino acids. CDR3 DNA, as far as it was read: TGTGCTAGCAGTAGAGATGTGGGGGACTATGCT. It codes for CASSRDVGDYA. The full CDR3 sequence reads CASSRDVGDYAEQFF.

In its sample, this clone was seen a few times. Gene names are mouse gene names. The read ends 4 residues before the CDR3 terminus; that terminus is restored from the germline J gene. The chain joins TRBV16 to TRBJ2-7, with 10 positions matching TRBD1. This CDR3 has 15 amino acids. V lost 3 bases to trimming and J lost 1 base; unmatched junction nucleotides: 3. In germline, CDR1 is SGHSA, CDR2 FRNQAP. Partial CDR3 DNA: TGTGCAAGCAGCTTCCCGGGACAGGGGTCCTAT. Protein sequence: CASSFPGQGSY. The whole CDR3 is CASSFPGQGSYEQYF.

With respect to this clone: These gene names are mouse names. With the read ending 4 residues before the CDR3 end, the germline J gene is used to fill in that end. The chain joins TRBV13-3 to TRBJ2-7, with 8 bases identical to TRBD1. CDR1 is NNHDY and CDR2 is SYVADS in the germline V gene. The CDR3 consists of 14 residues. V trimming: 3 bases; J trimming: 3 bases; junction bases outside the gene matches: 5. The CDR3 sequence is CASSGTGNLYEQYF. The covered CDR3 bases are TGTGCCAGCAGTGGGACAGGGAACCTCTAT.

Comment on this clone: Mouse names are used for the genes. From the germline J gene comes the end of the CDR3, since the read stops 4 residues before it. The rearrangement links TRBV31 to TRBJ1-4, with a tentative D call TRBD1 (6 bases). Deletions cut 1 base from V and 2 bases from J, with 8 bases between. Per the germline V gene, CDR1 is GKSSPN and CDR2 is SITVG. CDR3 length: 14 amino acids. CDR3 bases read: TGTGCCTGGAGTCGGGGACAATCCAACGAA. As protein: CAWSRGQSNE. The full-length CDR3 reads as CAWSRGQSNERLFF.

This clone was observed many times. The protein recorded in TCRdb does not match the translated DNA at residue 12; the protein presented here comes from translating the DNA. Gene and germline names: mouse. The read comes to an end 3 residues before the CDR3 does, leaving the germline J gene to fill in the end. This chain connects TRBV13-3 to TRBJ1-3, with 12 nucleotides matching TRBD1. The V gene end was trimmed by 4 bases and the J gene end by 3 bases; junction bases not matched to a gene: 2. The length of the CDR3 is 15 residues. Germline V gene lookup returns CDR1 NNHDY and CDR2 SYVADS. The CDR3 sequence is CASSWDRGLGNTLYF. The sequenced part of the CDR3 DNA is TGTGCCAGCAGTTGGGACAGGGGGCTTGGAAATACG.

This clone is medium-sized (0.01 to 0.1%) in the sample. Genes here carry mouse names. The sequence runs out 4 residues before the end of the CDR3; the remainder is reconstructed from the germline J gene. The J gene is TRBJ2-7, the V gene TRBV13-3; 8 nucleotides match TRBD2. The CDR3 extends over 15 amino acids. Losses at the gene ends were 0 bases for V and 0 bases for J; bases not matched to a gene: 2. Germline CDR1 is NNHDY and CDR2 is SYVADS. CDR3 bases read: TGTGCCAGCAGTGATGGACTGGGGAGCTCCTAT. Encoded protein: CASSDGLGSSY. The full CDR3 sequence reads CASSDGLGSSYEQYF.

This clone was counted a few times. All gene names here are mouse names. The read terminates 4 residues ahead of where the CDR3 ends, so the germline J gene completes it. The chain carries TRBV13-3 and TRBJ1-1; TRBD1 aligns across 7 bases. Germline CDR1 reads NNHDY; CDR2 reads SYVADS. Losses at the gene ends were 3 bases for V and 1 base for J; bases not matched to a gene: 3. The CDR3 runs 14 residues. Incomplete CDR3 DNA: TGTGCCAGCAGTGCCGCAGGGGGAAACACA. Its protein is CASSAAGGNT. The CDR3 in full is CASSAAGGNTEVFF.

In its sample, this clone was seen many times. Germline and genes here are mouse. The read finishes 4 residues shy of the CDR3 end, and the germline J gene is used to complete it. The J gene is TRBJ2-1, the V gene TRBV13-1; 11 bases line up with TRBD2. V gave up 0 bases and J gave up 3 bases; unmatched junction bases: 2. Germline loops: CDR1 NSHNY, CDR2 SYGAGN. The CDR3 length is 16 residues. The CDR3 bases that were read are TGTGCCAGCAGTGATGACTGGGGGGGCGCCTATGCT. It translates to CASSDDWGGAYA. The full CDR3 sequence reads CASSDDWGGAYAEQFF.

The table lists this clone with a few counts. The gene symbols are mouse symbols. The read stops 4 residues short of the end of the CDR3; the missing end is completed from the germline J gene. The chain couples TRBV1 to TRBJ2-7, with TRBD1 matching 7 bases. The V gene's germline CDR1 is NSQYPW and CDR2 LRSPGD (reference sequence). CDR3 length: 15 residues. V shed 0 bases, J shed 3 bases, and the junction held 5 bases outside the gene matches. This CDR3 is CTCSADRAGGYEQYF. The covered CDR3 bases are TGCACCTGCAGTGCAGATCGGGCAGGGGGCTAT.

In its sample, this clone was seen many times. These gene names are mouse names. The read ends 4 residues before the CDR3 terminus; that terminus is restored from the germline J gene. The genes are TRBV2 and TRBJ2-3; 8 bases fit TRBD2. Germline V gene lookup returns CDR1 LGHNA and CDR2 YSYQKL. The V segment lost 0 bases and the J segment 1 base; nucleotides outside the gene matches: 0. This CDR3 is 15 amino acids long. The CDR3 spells CASSQEGLGAETLYF. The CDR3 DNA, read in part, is TGTGCCAGCAGCCAAGAGGGACTGGGTGCAGAA.

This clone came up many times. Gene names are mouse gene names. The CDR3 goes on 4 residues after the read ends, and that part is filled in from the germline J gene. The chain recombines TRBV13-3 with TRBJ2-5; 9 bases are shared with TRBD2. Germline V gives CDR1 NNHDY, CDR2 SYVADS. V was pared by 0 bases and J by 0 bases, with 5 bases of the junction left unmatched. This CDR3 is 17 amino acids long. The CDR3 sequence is CASSDAAGGGNQDTQYF. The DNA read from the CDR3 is TGTGCCAGCAGTGATGCGGCTGGGGGGGGTAACCAAGAC. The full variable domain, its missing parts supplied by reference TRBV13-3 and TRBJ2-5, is EAAVTQSPRSKVAVTGGKVTLSCHQTNNHDYMYWYRQDTGHGLRLIHYSYVADSTEKGDIPDGYKASRPSQENFSLILELASLSQTAVYFCASSDAAGGGNQDTQYFGPGTRLLVL.

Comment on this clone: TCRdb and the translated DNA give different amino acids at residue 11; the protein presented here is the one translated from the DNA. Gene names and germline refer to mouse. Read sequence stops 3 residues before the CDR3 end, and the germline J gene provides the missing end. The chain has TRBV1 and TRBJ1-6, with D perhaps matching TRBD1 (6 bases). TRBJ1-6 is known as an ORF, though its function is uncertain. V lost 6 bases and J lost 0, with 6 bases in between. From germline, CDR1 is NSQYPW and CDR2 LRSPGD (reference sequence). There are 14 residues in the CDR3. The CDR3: CTCRQGSYNSPLYF. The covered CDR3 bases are TGCACCTGCAGACAGGGTTCCTATAATTCGCCC.

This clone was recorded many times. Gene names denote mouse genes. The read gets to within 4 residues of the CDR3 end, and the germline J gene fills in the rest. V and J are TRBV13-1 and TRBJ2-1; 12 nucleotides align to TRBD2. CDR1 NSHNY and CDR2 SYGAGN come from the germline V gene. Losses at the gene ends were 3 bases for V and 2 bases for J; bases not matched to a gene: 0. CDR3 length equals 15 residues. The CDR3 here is CASSGTGGDYAEQFF. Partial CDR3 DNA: TGTGCCAGCAGTGGGACTGGGGGGGACTATGCT.

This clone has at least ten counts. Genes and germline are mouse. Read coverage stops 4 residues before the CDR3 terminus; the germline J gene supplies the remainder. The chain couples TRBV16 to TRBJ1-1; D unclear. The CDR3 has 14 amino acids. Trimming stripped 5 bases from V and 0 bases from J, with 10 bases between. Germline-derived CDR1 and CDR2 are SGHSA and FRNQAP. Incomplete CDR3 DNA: TGTGCAAGCAGCCACGACATTGCAAACACA. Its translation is CASSHDIANT. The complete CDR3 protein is CASSHDIANTEVFF.

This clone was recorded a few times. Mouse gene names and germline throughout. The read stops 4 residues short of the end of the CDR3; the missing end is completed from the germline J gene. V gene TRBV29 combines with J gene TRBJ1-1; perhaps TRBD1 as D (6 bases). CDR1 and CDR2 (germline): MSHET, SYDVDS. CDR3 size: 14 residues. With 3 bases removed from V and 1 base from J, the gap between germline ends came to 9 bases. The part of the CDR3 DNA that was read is TGTGCTAGCAGTTTCGGGACAAAAAACACA. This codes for CASSFGTKNT. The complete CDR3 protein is CASSFGTKNTEVFF.

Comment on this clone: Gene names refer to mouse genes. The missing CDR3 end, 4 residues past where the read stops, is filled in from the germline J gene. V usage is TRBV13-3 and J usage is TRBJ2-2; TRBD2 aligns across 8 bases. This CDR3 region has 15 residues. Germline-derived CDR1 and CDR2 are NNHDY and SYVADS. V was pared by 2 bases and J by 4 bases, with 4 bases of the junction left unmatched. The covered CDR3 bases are TGTGCCAGCAGTGAGGGGGGGGGCACCACCGGG. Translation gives CASSEGGGTTG. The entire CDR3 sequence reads CASSEGGGTTGQLYF.

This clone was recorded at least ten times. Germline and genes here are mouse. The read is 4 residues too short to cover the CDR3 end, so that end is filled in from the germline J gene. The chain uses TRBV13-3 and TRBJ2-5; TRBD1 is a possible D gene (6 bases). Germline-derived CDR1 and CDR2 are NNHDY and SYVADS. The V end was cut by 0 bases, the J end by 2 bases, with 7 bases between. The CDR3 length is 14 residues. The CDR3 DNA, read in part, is TGTGCCAGCAGTGATGGCAGGGGCCAAGAC. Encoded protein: CASSDGRGQD. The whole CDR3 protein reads CASSDGRGQDTQYF.

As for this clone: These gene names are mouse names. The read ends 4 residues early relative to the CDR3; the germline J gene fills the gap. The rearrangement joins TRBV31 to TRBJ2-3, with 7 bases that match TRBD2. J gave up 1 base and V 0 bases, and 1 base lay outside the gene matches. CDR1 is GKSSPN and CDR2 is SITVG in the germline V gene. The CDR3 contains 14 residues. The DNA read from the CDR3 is TGTGCCTGGAGTCTAGACTGGGGTGCAGAA. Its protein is CAWSLDWGAE. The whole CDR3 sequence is CAWSLDWGAETLYF.

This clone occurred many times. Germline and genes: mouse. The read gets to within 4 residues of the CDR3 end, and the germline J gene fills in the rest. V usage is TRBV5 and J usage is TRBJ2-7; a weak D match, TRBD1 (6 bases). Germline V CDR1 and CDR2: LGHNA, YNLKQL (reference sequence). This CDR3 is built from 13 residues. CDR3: CASSQEGQYEQYF. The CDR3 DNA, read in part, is TGTGCCAGCAGCCAAGAGGGACAATAT.

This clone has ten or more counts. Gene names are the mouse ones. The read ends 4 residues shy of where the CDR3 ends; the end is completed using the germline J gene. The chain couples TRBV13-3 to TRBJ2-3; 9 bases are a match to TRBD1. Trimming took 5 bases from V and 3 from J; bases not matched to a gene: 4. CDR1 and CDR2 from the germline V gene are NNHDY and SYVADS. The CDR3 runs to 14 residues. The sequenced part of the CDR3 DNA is TGTGCCAGCAGAGGGGACAGGGCCGCAGAA. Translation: CASRGDRAAE. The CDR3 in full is CASRGDRAAETLYF.

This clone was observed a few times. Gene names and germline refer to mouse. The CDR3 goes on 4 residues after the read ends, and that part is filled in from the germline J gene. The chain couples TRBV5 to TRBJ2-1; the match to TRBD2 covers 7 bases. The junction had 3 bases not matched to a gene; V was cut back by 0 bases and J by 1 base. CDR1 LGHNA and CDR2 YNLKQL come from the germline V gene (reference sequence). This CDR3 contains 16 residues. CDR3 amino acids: CASSQDNGGNYAEQFF. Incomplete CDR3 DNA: TGTGCCAGCAGCCAAGATAATGGGGGGAACTATGCT.

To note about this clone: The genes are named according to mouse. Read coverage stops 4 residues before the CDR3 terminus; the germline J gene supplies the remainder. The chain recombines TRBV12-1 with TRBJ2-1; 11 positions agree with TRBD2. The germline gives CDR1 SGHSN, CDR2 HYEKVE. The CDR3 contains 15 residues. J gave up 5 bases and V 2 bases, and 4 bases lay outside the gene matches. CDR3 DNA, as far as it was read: TGTGCCAGCTCTCCTCGACTGGGGGGGGATGCT. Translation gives CASSPRLGGDA. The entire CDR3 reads CASSPRLGGDAEQFF. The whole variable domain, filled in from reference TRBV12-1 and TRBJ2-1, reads DSGVVQSPRHIIKEKGGRSVLTCIPISGHSNVVWYQQTLGKELKFLIQHYEKVERDKGFLPSRFSVQQFDDYHSEMNMSALELEDSAMYFCASSPRLGGDAEQFFGPGTRLTVL.

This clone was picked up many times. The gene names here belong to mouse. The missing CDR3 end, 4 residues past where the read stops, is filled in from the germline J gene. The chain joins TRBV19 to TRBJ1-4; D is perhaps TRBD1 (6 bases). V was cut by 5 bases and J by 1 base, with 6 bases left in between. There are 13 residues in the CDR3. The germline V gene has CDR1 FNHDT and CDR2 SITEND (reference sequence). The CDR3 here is CASRDSSNERLFF. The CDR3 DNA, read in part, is TGTGCCAGCAGGGACAGTTCCAACGAA.